The TCR beta chain under discussion was sequenced for a study of early T cells in non-severe SARS-CoV-2 infection. As for the study in general: Chains were unpaired, as sequencing was done on bulk RNA from unsorted whole blood. Findings and caveats of the study: The matching step, a VDJdb search, favored anti-spike CD8 responses and missed private and CD4 specificities.

This clonotype was seen more than once but under ten times. Its antigen is still unknown. Germline V gene sequence: CDR1 SGHRS, CDR2 YFSETQ. The CDR3 is made up of 14 amino acids. V was clipped by 2 bases and J by 5 bases; unmatched bases: 3. Attached unique molecular identifiers marked individual cDNA molecules. TCRdb redid the calling of the 5' RACE reads with MiXCR, one entry per CDR3 protein. The sample shows about 61,000 distinct CDR3 sequences, 11% of them seen only once. This rearrangement joins TRBV5-1 to TRBJ2-3; the match to TRBD1 covers 9 bases. The source of this sequence is an adult who was a healthcare worker with PCR-confirmed SARS-CoV-2 infection or an uninfected control (not recorded which). Sequenced: whole blood. Here the CDR3 DNA reads TGCGCCAGCAGCTTCGGACAGGGGTTAGATACGCAGTATTTT. Translated: CASSFGQGLDTQYF.